Listed below are T cell receptor beta chains from one sample, sequenced in a study of T cells in Graves' hyperthyroidism and ophthalmopathy. TCRdb processed the multiplex PCR reads anew with MiXCR; each CDR3 protein has one entry. Of hundreds of thousands of distinct CDR3 sequences listed, roughly 46% are singletons. The sample taken for sequencing was peripheral blood or thyroid tissue (not recorded which). The source of these receptors is a woman aged 18-35 years with Graves' hyperthyroidism. CDR3s include the opening cysteine and the closing phenylalanine or tryptophan. D genes are given only for firm matches. Clone size is stated in some rows and not others, as once, few, many or a class when expanded.

V	size	D	J	CDR3	DNA
TRBV20-1	.	.	TRBJ2-2	CSAGGRVGTGELFF	TGCAGTGCTGGGGGGCGGGTGGGCACCGGGGAGCTGTTTTTT
TRBV7-2	few	.	TRBJ1-6	CASSLENSLYGSPLHF	TGTGCCAGCAGCTTAGAGAACAGCTTATACGGATCACCCCTCCACTTT
TRBV7-8	.	.	TRBJ1-4	CASSGRTREKLFF	TGTGCCAGCAGCGGACGGACAAGGGAAAAACTGTTTTTT
TRBV7-2	.	TRBD1	TRBJ1-5	CASSAGQGAGNQPQHF	TGTGCCAGCAGCGCAGGACAGGGGGCTGGGAATCAGCCCCAGCATTTT
TRBV20-1	.	.	TRBJ2-7	CSARVTAVTHEQYF	TGCAGTGCTAGAGTTACGGCGGTAACCCACGAGCAGTACTTC
TRBV2	.	.	TRBJ1-2	CASGFLGESNYGYTF	TGCGCCAGCGGATTTCTGGGGGAATCCAACTATGGCTACACCTTC
TRBV11-2	.	TRBD2	TRBJ2-7	CASSKRSGSSSYEQYF	TGTGCCAGCAGTAAACGTAGCGGGTCCTCTTCCTACGAGCAGTACTTC
TRBV29-1	.	.	TRBJ1-2	CSFGQRNYGYTF	TGCAGCTTTGGACAAAGGAACTATGGCTACACCTTC
TRBV2	.	TRBD1	TRBJ1-2	CASSGQGENYYGYTF	TGTGCCAGCAGTGGACAGGGAGAAAACTACTATGGCTACACCTTC
TRBV7-9	.	TRBD1	TRBJ1-2	CASSLSEVTGGYGYTF	TGTGCCAGCAGTTTATCCGAAGTGACAGGGGGCTATGGCTACACCTTC
TRBV7-9	.	.	TRBJ1-2	CASSSVDSPRYGYTF	TGTGCCAGCAGCTCCGTGGACAGCCCTCGTTATGGCTACACCTTC
TRBV7-3	few	.	TRBJ2-7	CASSLRPFGYEQYF	TGTGCCAGCAGCTTACGGCCCTTTGGGTACGAGCAGTACTTC
TRBV20-1	.	.	TRBJ2-5	CSFKATLRPETQYF	TGCAGCTTTAAAGCGACACTCCGCCCAGAGACCCAGTACTTC
TRBV2	few	.	TRBJ2-2	CASSTTKNTGELFF	TGTGCCAGCAGTACCACCAAGAACACCGGGGAGCTGTTTTTT
TRBV10-3	once	TRBD2	TRBJ2-2	CATSDMSGRKPGELFF	TGTGCCACCAGTGATATGAGCGGGAGGAAGCCCGGGGAGCTGTTTTTT
TRBV5-1	.	TRBD1	TRBJ2-7	CASSLRQGIVDGQYF	TGCGCCAGCAGCTTGAGACAGGGAATAGTTGACGGGCAGTACTTC
TRBV7-2	.	.	TRBJ1-2	CVSSQDGPFRSNYGYTF	TGTGTCAGCAGCCAAGATGGGCCGTTCCGGTCGAACTATGGCTACACCTTC
TRBV19	once	.	TRBJ2-7	CASSYRDVYEQYF	TGTGCCAGCAGCTATCGGGACGTCTACGAGCAGTACTTC
TRBV11-2	few	.	TRBJ2-7	CASQPTAGYEQYF	TGTGCCAGCCAACCCACCGCAGGGTACGAGCAGTACTTC
TRBV7-9	many	TRBD1	TRBJ2-6	CASSFTGVGANVLTF	TGTGCCAGCAGCTTTACAGGGGTTGGGGCCAACGTCCTGACTTTC
TRBV5-1	.	.	TRBJ2-5	CASSHGEETQYF	TGCGCCAGCAGCCACGGGGAAGAGACCCAGTACTTC
TRBV7-9	.	.	TRBJ1-4	CASSPWGGVDATNEKLFF	TGTGCCAGCAGCCCCTGGGGGGGGGTGGACGCAACTAATGAAAAACTGTTTTTT
TRBV9	.	.	TRBJ1-3	CASSVEEGNTIYF	TGTGCCAGCAGCGTAGAGGAGGGAAACACCATATATTTT
TRBV7-9	few	TRBD1	TRBJ1-1	CASSLAGQGEAFF	TGCGCCAGCAGCTTGGCCGGACAGGGTGAAGCTTTCTTT
TRBV7-2	.	.	TRBJ1-6	CASSPSGEDDYNSPLHF	TGTGCCAGCAGCCCTAGCGGGGAAGACGATTATAATTCACCCCTCCACTTT
TRBV5-1	few	.	TRBJ2-7	CASSLIQGGLYEQYF	TGCGCCAGCAGCTTGATTCAGGGGGGTCTCTACGAGCAGTACTTC